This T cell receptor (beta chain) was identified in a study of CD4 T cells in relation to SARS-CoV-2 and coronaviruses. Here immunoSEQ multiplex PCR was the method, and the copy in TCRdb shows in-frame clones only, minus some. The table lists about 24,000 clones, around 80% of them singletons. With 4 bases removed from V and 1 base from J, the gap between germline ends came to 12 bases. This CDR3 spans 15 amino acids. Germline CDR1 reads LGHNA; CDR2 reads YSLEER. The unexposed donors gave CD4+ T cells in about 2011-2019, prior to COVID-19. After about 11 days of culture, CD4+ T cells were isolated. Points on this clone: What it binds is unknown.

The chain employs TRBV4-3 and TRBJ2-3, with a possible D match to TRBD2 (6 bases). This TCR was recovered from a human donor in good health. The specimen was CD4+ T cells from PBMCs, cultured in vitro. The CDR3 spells CASSLGWGGTDTQYF. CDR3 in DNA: TGCGCCAGCAGCCTCGGGTGGGGGGGCACAGATACGCAGTATTTT.